What follows is one TCR beta chain and its context. Here the gene names and germline are mouse. Read sequence stops 4 residues before the CDR3 end, and the germline J gene provides the missing end. This CDR3 is also generated by other DNA sequences in the sample. The pooled cutaneous lymph node cells were sorted using several markers (CD4, CD8alpha, NKG2D, NKG2ACE and others). This sample is part of a study of CD8+ T cells in alopecia areata. The CDR3 totals 14 residues. With 0 bases removed from V and 1 base from J, the gap between germline ends came to 7 bases. Germline V gene lookup returns CDR1 FNHDT and CDR2 SITEND (reference sequence). Extracted from the samples, RNA was reverse transcribed into cDNA to serve as the sequencing template. Generated by immunoSEQ multiplex PCR, the TCRdb table keeps only in-frame clones and is missing some. The table records roughly 260,000 clones without singletons, the ten largest covering 0.9% to 1.5%.

The sample comprised CD4+ T cells sorted from a lymph node. The TCR originated in a C3H/HeJ mouse with alopecia areata. MHC haplotype: H2-k. The V gene is TRBV19, the J gene TRBJ1-1; D remains ambiguous. CDR3 protein: CASSIGRGNTEVFF. The CDR3 DNA, read in part, is TGTGCCAGCAGTATAGGAAGAGGGAACACA. The whole variable domain, remainder taken from reference TRBV19 and TRBJ1-1, is GGIITQTPKFLIGQEGQKLTLKCQQNFNHDTMYWYRQDSGKGLRLIYYSITENDLQKGDLSEGYDASREKKSSFSLTVTSAQKNEMAVFLCASSIGRGNTEVFFGKGTRLTVV.